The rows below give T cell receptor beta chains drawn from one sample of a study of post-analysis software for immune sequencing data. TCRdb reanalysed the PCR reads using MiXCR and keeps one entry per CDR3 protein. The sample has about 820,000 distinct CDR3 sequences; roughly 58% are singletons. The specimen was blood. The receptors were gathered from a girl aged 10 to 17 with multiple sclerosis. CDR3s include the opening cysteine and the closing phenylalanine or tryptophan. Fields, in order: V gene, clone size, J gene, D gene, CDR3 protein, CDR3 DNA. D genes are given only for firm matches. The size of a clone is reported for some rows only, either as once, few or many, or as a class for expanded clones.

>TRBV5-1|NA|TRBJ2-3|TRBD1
CASSLGRALGQRTDTQYF
TGCGCCAGCAGCTTGGGCAGAGCTCTGGGACAGCGCACAGATACGCAGTATTTT
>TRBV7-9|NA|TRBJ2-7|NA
CASSPNLGAIYEQYF
TGTGCCAGCAGCCCGAATTTGGGGGCAATTTACGAGCAGTACTTC
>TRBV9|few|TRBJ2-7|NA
CASSPGETPYEQYF
TGTGCCAGCAGCCCAGGGGAGACCCCCTACGAGCAGTACTTC
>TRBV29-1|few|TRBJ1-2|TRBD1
CSAPTGINYGYTF
TGCAGCGCCCCGACAGGGATTAACTATGGCTACACCTTC
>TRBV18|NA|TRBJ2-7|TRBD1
CASSPWGQGGPYVQYF
TGTGCCAGCTCACCCTGGGGACAGGGTGGGCCCTACGTGCAGTACTTC
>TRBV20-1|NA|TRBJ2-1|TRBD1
CSVTSEPTGGYNEQFF
TGCAGTGTTACGTCCGAACCGACAGGGGGCTACAATGAGCAGTTCTTC
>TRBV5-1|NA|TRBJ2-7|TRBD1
CTSSLTGTGLPYEQYF
TGCACCAGCAGCCTGACGGGGACAGGTTTACCCTACGAGCAGTACTTC
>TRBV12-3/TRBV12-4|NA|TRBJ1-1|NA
CASSSKTEAFF
TGTGCCAGCAGTTCAAAAACTGAAGCTTTCTTT
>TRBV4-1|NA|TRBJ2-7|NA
CASSQAGSYSYEQYF
TGCGCCAGCAGCCAGGCGGGCAGCTACTCCTACGAGCAGTACTTC
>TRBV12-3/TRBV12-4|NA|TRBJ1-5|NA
CASTSAGNQPQHF
TGTGCCAGCACCTCGGCCGGGAATCAGCCCCAGCATTTT
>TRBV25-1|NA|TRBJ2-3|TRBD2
CASSNQGGTQYF
TGTGCCAGCAGTAACCAGGGAGGGACGCAGTATTTT
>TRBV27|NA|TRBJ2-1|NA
CASSPTPTPSSYNEQFF
TGTGCCAGCAGTCCTACACCGACTCCCAGCTCCTACAATGAGCAGTTCTTC
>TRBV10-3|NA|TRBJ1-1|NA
CAIFNGGQNTEAFF
TGTGCCATCTTTAATGGGGGACAGAACACTGAAGCTTTCTTT
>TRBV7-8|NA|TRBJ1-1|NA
CASSIKTNTEAFF
TGTGCCAGCAGCATTAAAACGAACACTGAAGCTTTCTTT
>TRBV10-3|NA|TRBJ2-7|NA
CAIAPVGVSGEQYF
TGTGCCATCGCCCCAGTTGGGGTTAGTGGGGAGCAGTACTTC
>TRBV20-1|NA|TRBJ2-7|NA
CSATLPVVPDEQYF
TGCAGTGCTACCCTCCCCGTTGTCCCAGACGAGCAGTACTTC
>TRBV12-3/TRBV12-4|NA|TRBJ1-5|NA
CASSLRDDSNQPQHF
TGTGCCAGCAGTTTGAGGGACGATAGCAATCAGCCCCAGCATTTT
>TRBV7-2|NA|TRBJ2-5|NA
CASSRNQGETQYF
TGTGCCAGCAGCCGAAACCAAGGGGAGACCCAGTACTTC
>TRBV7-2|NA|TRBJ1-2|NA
CASSDPGPVYGYTF
TGTGCCAGCAGTGACCCGGGACCGGTTTATGGCTACACCTTC
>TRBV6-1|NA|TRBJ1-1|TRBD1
CASSLPTGIGTEAFF
TGTGCCAGCAGTTTACCGACAGGGATCGGCACTGAAGCTTTCTTT
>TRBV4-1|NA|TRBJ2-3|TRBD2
CASSQVTGLALRTDTQYF
TGCGCCAGCAGCCAAGTTACGGGACTAGCACTTCGCACAGATACGCAGTATTTT
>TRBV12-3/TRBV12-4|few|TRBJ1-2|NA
CASSLRGSGGYTF
TGTGCCAGCAGTCTCAGGGGATCCGGTGGCTACACCTTC
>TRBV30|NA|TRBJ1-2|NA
CAWRQGTYGYTF
TGTGCCTGGAGACAGGGTACCTATGGCTACACCTTC
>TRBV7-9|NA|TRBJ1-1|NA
CASSDPLRQSGAFF
TGTGCCAGCAGCGATCCTCTCCGTCAATCGGGAGCTTTCTTT
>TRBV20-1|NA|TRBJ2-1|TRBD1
CSALFTGTGGVLIHNEQFF
TGCAGTGCTCTCTTTACCGGGACAGGGGGCGTTTTAATCCACAATGAGCAGTTCTTC
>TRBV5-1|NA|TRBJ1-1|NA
CASSLDGVAEAFF
TGCGCCAGCAGCCTGGACGGGGTTGCGGAAGCTTTCTTT
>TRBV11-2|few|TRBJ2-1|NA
CASSLGSHNEQFF
TGTGCCAGCAGCTTAGGGTCCCACAATGAGCAGTTCTTC
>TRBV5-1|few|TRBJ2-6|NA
CASSYSRTGILGDSFANVLTF
TGCGCCAGCAGCTACAGTCGTACAGGGATTTTAGGAGACTCTTTCGCCAACGTCCTGACTTTC
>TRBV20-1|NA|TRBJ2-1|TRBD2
CSAKAGGPGNEQFF
TGCAGCGCTAAGGCGGGAGGGCCGGGGAATGAGCAGTTCTTC
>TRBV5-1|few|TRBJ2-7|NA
CASTQDPGVGYEQYF
TGCGCCAGCACCCAAGATCCGGGAGTCGGTTACGAGCAGTACTTC
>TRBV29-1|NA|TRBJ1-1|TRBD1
CSVGTGSEAFF
TGCAGCGTCGGGACAGGGTCTGAAGCTTTCTTT
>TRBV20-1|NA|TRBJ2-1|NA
CSARSPAGTEQFF
TGCAGTGCTAGATCCCCCGCTGGTACTGAGCAGTTCTTC
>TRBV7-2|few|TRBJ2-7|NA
CASSLGAPYEQYF
TGTGCCAGCAGCTTAGGAGCTCCTTACGAGCAGTACTTC
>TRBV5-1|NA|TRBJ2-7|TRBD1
CASSLAQGASPYEQYF
TGCGCCAGCAGCTTGGCACAGGGGGCTTCCCCATACGAGCAGTACTTC
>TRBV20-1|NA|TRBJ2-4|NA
CSAHAGAVGMAKNIQYF
TGCAGTGCTCATGCAGGGGCCGTGGGTATGGCCAAAAACATTCAGTACTTC
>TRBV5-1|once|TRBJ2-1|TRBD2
CAGSLGTSNEQFF
TGCGCCGGCAGCTTGGGGACTAGCAATGAGCAGTTCTTC
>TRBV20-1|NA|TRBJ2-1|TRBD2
CSASVPSGSGETQFF
TGCAGTGCTAGTGTCCCTAGCGGGAGTGGTGAGACCCAGTTCTTC
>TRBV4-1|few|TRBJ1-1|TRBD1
CASSHQRDRDTEAFF
TGCGCCAGCAGCCACCAACGGGACAGGGACACTGAAGCTTTCTTT
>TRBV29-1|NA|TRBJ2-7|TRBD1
CSVKEGQGLGEQYF
TGCAGCGTTAAAGAGGGACAGGGACTCGGAGAGCAGTACTTC
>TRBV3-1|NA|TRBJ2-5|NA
CASSRRPVAGETQYF
TGTGCCAGCAGCCGACGCCCCGTGGCAGGGGAGACCCAGTACTTC
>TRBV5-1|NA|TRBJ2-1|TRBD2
CASSFDRTSGGNEQFF
TGCGCCAGCAGCTTCGATAGGACTAGCGGGGGCAATGAGCAGTTCTTC
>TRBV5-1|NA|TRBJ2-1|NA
CASSLEPGGEFF
TGCGCCAGCAGCCTGGAACCAGGGGGGGAGTTCTTC
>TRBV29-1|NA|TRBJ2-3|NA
CSVVGRGKHTDTQYF
TGCAGCGTGGTGGGCAGGGGAAAACACACAGATACGCAGTATTTT
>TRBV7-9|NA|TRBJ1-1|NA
CASSLGASGREAFF
TGTGCCAGCAGCTTAGGGGCGTCTGGCCGTGAAGCTTTCTTT
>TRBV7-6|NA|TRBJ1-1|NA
CASSLRGLVANTEAFF
TGTGCCAGCAGCTTAAGGGGGTTGGTGGCGAACACTGAAGCTTTCTTT